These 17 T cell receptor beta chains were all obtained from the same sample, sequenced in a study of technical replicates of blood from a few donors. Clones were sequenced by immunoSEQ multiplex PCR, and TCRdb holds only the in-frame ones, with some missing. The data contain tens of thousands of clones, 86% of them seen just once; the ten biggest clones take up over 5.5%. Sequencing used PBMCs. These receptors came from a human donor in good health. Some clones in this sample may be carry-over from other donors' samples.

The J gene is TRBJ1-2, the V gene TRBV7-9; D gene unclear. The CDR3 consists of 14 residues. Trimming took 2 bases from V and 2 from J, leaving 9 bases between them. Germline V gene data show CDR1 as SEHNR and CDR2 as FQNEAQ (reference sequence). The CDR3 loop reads CASSLRTGNYGYTF. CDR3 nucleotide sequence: TGTGCCAGCAGCTTAAGGACGGGGAACTATGGCTACACCTTC. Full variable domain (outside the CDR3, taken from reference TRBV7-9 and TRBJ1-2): DTGVSQNPRHKITKRGQNVTFRCDPISEHNRLYWYRQTLGQGPEFLTYFQNEAQLEKSRLLSDRFSAERPKGSFSTLEIQRTEQGDSAMYLCASSLRTGNYGYTFGSGTRLTVV.

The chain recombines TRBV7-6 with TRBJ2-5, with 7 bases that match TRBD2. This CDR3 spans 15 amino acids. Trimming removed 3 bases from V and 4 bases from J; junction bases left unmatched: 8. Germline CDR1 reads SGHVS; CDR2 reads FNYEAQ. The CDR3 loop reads CASSLAGVFSETQYF. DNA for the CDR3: TGTGCCAGCAGCTTGGCGGGGGTATTCTCAGAGACCCAGTACTTC.

The CDR3 DNA follows: TGTGCCTGGGCCTTTTGCGGGGGGGCCAAAAACATTCAGTACTTC. It specifies CAWAFCGGAKNIQYF. This chain connects TRBV30 to TRBJ2-4, with 8 positions matching TRBD2. The germline gives CDR1 GTSNPN, CDR2 SVGIG (reference sequence). V shed 5 bases and J 1 base; nucleotides not matched to a gene: 7. This CDR3 is built from 15 residues.

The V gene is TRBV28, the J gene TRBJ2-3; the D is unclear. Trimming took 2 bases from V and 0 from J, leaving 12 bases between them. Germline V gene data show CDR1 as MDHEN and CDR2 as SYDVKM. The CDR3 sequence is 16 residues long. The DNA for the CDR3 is TGTGCCAGCAGTTTAAACGGTCAGGCAAGCACAGATACGCAGTATTTT. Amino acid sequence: CASSLNGQASTDTQYF.

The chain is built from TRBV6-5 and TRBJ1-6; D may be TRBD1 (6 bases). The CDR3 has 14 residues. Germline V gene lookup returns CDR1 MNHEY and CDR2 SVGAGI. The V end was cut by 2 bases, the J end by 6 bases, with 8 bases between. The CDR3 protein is CASSYGRGNSPLHF. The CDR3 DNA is TGTGCCAGCAGTTACGGCAGGGGTAATTCACCCCTCCACTTT.

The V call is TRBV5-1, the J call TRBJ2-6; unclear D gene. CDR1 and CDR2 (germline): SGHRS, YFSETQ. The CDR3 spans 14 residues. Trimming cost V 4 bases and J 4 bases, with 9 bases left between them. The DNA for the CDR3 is TGCGCCAGCAGCCCGCGCCCCGGGGCCAACGTCCTGACTTTC. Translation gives CASSPRPGANVLTF.

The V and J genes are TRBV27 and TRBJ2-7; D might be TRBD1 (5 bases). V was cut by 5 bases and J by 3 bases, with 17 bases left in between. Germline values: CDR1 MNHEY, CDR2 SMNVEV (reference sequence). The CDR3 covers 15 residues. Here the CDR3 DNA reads TGTGCCAGCAGTAACCCAGGGTCCCCGAGCTACGAGCAGTACTTC. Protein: CASSNPGSPSYEQYF.

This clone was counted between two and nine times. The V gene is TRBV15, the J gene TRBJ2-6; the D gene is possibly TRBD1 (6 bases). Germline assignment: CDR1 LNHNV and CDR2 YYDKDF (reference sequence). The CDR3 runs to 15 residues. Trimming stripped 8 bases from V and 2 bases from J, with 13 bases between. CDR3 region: CATAEGEAGANVLTF. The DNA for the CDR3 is TGTGCCACCGCTGAGGGGGAAGCTGGGGCCAACGTCCTGACTTTC.

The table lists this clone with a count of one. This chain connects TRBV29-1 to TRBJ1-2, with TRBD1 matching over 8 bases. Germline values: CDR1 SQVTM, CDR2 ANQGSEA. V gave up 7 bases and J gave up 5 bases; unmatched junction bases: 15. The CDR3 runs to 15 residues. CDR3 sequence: CSASGDRQFGYGYTF. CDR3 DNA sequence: TGCAGCGCCTCAGGGGACAGGCAGTTCGGGTATGGCTACACCTTC.

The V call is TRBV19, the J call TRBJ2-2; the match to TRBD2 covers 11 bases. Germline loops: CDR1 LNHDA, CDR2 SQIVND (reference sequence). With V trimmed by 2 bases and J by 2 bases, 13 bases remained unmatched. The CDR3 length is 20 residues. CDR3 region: CASSILSGGAGRPNTGELFF. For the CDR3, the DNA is TGTGCCAGTAGTATACTTAGCGGGGGGGCGGGTCGGCCTAACACCGGGGAGCTGTTTTTT.

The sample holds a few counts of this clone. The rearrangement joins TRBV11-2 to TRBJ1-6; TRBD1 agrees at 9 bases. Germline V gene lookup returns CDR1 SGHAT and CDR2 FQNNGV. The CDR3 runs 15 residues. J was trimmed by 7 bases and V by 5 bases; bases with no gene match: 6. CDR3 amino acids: CASSTYRGRNSPLHF. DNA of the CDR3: TGTGCCAGCAGCACCTACAGGGGGCGGAATTCACCCCTCCACTTT. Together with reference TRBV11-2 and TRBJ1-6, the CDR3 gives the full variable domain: EAGVAQSPRYKIIEKRQSVAFWCNPISGHATLYWYQQILGQGPKLLIQFQNNGVVDDSQLPKDRFSAERLKGVDSTLKIQPAKLEDSAVYLCASSTYRGRNSPLHFGNGTRLTVT.

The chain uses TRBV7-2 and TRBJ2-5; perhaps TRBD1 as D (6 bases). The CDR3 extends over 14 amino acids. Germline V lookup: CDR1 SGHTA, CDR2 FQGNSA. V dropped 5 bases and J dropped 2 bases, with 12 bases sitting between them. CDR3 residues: CASSPGQRQETQYF. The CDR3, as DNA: TGTGCCAGCAGCCCCGGACAGAGACAAGAGACCCAGTACTTC.

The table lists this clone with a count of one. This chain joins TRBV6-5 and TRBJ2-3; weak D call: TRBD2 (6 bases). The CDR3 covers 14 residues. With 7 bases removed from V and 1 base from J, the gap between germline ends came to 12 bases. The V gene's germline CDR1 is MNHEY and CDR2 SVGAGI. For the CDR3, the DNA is TGTGCCAGCATGGATTCGGGGGGCACAGATACGCAGTATTTT. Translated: CASMDSGGTDTQYF.

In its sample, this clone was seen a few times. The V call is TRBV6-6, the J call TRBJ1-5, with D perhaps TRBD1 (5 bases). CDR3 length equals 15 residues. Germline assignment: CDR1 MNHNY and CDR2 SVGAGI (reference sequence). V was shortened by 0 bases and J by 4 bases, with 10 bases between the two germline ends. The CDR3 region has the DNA TGTGCCAGCAGTTACTCGATGGGGGGTAATCAGCCCCAGCATTTT. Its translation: CASSYSMGGNQPQHF.

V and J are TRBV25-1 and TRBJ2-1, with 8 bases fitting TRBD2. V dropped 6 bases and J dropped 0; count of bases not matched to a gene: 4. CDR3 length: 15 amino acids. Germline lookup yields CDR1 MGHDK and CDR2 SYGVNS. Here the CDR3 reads CASRRGTSSYNEQFF. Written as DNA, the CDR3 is TGTGCCAGCAGACGGGGGACTAGCTCCTACAATGAGCAGTTCTTC.

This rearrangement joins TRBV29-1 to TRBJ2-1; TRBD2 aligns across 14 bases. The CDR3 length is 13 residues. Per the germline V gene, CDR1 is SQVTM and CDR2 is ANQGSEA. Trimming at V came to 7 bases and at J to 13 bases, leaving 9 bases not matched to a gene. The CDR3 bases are TGCAGCGCTCCGGGACTAGCGGGAGTGATACAGTTCTTC. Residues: CSAPGLAGVIQFF.

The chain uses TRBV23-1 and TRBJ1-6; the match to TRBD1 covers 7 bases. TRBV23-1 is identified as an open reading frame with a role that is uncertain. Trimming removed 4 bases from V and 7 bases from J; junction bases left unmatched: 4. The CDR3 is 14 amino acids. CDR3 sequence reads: CASSLGRGNSPLHF. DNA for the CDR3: TGCGCCAGCAGTCTGGGCAGGGGGAATTCACCCCTCCACTTT.